This TCR beta chain was retrieved from a study of CD8+CD57+ T cells in acquired aplastic anemia. Study-level information: CD4+ and CD8+ cells, once sorted, gave DNA averaging roughly 3.2 ug.

By flow cytometry, patients selected for sequencing had shown an expansion of CD8+CD57+ cells. At the time of blood sampling, patients had not yet received any therapy. This clonotype has ten or more counts. Its antigen remains unidentified. Study observations and caveats: Statistical testing detected no significant gap in CD8+ Simpson's diversity between patients and controls. Twenty-nine shared CD8+ CDR3s appeared highly expressed within patients' immunodominant clones.

CDR3 and TCR beta VDJ profiling relied on a genomic DNA template. TCRdb recomputed calls from the reads with MiXCR, one row per CDR3 protein. The sample lists 130,000 or so distinct CDR3 sequences, approximately 36% occurring once. The TCR comes from a human donor with aplastic anemia. The specimen sequenced was sorted CD4+, CD8+, or CD8+CD57+ T cells (not recorded which) from PBMCs.

The CDR3 loop is CASSVDRGSTEAFF. The CDR3 nucleotides read TGTGCCAGCAGCGTAGATAGGGGGAGCACTGAAGCTTTCTTT. The chain joins TRBV9 to TRBJ1-1; tentative D call: TRBD1 (6 bases). In germline, CDR1 is SGDLS, CDR2 YYNGEE. The V end was cut by 0 bases, the J end by 4 bases, with 10 bases between. The CDR3 runs to 14 residues. Full variable domain (rest looked up from reference TRBV9 and TRBJ1-1): DSGVTQTPKHLITATGQRVTLRCSPRSGDLSVYWYQQSLDQGLQFLIQYYNGEERAKGNILERFSAQQFPDLHSELNLSSLELGDSALYFCASSVDRGSTEAFFGQGTRLTVV.